Listed below are T cell receptor beta chains from one sample, sequenced in a study of T-cell memory formation after mild COVID-19. Each CDR3 protein gets one entry after TCRdb re-called the 5' RACE reads with MiXCR. Counted here are 560,000 or so distinct CDR3 sequences, roughly 17% occurring once; the ten biggest clones make up roughly 8%. Sequencing was done on a sample of PBMCs or a T cell subset sorted from them (not recorded which). The receptor set was obtained from an adult woman who had mild COVID-19 (a few samples of this study predate the infection). Cell type and time point are not known. The CDR3 runs from the conserved cysteine through the conserved F or W.

j_call: TRBJ1-1; v_call: TRBV10-3; cdr3_aa: CAISPGTVMNTEAFF
j_call: TRBJ2-3; v_call: TRBV6-2/TRBV6-3; cdr3_aa: CASSYLAGGATDTQYF
j_call: TRBJ2-3; v_call: TRBV3-1; cdr3_aa: CASSQRITGGADTQYF
j_call: TRBJ2-1; v_call: TRBV6-5; cdr3_aa: CASNPQGARSYNEQFF
j_call: TRBJ2-5; v_call: TRBV12-3/TRBV12-4; cdr3_aa: CASSLPDSQETQYF
j_call: TRBJ1-1; v_call: TRBV30; cdr3_aa: CAWDRTANTEAFF
j_call: TRBJ2-1; v_call: TRBV29-1; cdr3_aa: CSVDWSGSVDNEQFF
j_call: TRBJ1-1; v_call: TRBV18; cdr3_aa: CASSPGQGMTEAFF
j_call: TRBJ1-3; v_call: TRBV11-3; cdr3_aa: CASSPTGNSGNTIYF
j_call: TRBJ2-7; v_call: TRBV24-1; cdr3_aa: CATSDIYEQYF
j_call: TRBJ2-7; v_call: TRBV4-3; cdr3_aa: CASSQDRGGSYEQYF
j_call: TRBJ1-5; v_call: TRBV5-5; cdr3_aa: CASSPGTGGRNQPQHF
j_call: TRBJ1-1; v_call: TRBV5-5; cdr3_aa: CASSLRIGAGWSEAFF
j_call: TRBJ2-5; v_call: TRBV15; cdr3_aa: CATSIGGLVYQETQYF
j_call: TRBJ2-1; v_call: TRBV7-9; cdr3_aa: CASSQVIPLSPNEQFF
j_call: TRBJ1-6; v_call: TRBV7-2; cdr3_aa: CASSPNRDRNSPLHF
j_call: TRBJ2-7; v_call: TRBV7-9; cdr3_aa: CASSLEAYEQYF
j_call: TRBJ2-1; v_call: TRBV7-3; cdr3_aa: CASSPEGLQAQFF
j_call: TRBJ2-1; v_call: TRBV5-1; cdr3_aa: CASSRGELRSSEQFF
j_call: TRBJ2-1; v_call: TRBV24-1; cdr3_aa: CATSGVGARGLLIDEQFF
j_call: TRBJ2-7; v_call: TRBV2; cdr3_aa: CASSDYGSYEQYF
j_call: TRBJ2-7; v_call: TRBV7-9; cdr3_aa: CASSYASGGYEQYF
j_call: TRBJ1-5; v_call: TRBV18; cdr3_aa: CASSPSRGNGQPQHF
j_call: TRBJ1-5; v_call: TRBV6-5; cdr3_aa: CASKRDRVSNQPQHF
j_call: TRBJ2-1; v_call: TRBV10-3; cdr3_aa: CAISQLAGTRNEQFF
j_call: TRBJ2-1; v_call: TRBV2; cdr3_aa: CASSEQGTLSNEQFF
j_call: TRBJ2-5; v_call: TRBV6-5; cdr3_aa: CASSYSGGWGETQYF
j_call: TRBJ2-7; v_call: TRBV25-1; cdr3_aa: CASSERSGLAVYEQYF
j_call: TRBJ1-5; v_call: TRBV7-2; cdr3_aa: CASSQDRRNQPQHF
j_call: TRBJ2-5; v_call: TRBV5-4; cdr3_aa: CASSFEGQGAWETQYF
j_call: TRBJ2-7; v_call: TRBV29-1; cdr3_aa: CSVIFFGDGEQYF
j_call: TRBJ1-2; v_call: TRBV11-2; cdr3_aa: CASSITRGGANYGYTF
j_call: TRBJ2-7; v_call: TRBV6-2/TRBV6-3; cdr3_aa: CASTEKSYEQYF
j_call: TRBJ1-2; v_call: TRBV12-3/TRBV12-4; cdr3_aa: CASSFAGGKGPNYGYTF
j_call: TRBJ1-3; v_call: TRBV5-1; cdr3_aa: CASSPQQYHSGNTIYF
j_call: TRBJ2-7; v_call: TRBV6-5; cdr3_aa: CASSWGAGAYEQYF
j_call: TRBJ2-1; v_call: TRBV15; cdr3_aa: CATSRERGLDYYNEQFF
j_call: TRBJ1-6; v_call: TRBV7-2; cdr3_aa: CASSLDWGLGSPLHF
j_call: TRBJ1-6; v_call: TRBV2; cdr3_aa: CASSEDSLRESLHF